Detailed here is one TCR beta chain. The antigen is not known. The authors ran a second PCR of 7 to 11 cycles using a sample-barcoded 5' primer and a J-beta primer mix. TCRdb called the 5' RACE reads again in MiXCR, with one record for every CDR3 protein. Among 1.5 million to 1.9 million distinct CDR3 sequences listed, about 45% were seen once. Healthy Caucasian individuals from Russia aged about 6 to 100 served as donors. The entry originates in a study of blood T cells in healthy people across ages. Study-level information: The capture of about one barcoded beta molecule per two T cells was achieved by template switching.

General study points: In long-lived donors, naive CD4+ cell counts and diversity exceeded those of aged donors.

The CDR3 length is 14 residues. In germline, CDR1 is ENHRY, CDR2 SYGVKD. Trimming took 6 bases from V and 4 from J, leaving 16 bases between them. This TCR came from a young woman in good health. V usage is TRBV10-3 and J usage is TRBJ2-7; D might be TRBD1 (6 bases). The sample consisted of blood. CDR3 in DNA: TGTGCCATCAGCCCACAAGGGCAGGGGTACGAGCAGTACTTC. Protein product: CAISPQGQGYEQYF.